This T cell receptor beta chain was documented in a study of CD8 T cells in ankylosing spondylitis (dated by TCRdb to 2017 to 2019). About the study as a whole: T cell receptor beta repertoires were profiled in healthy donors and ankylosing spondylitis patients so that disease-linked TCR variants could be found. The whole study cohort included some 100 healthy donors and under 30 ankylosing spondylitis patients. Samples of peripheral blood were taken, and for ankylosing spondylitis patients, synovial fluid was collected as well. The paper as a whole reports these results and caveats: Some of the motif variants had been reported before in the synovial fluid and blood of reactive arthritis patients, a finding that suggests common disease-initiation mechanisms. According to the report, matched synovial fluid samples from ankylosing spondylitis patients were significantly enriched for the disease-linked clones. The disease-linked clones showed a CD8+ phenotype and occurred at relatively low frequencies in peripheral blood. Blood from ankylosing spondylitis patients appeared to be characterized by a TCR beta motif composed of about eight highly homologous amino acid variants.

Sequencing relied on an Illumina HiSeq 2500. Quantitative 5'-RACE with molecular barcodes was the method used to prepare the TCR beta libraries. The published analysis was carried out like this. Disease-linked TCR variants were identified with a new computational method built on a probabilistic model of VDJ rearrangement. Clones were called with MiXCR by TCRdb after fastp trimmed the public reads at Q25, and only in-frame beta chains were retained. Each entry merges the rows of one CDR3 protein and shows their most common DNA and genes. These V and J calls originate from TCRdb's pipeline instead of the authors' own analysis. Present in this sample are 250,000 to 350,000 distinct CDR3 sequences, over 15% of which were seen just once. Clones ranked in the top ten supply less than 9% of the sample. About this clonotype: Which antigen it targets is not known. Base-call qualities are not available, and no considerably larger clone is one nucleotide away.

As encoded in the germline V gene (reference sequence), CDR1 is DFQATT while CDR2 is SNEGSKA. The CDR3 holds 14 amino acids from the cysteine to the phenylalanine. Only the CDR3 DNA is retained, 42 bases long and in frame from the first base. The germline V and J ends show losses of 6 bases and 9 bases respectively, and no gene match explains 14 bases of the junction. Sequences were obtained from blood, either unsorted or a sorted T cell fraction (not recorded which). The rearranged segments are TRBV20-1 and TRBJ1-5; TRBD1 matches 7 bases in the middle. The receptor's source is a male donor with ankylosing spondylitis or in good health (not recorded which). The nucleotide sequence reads TGCAGTGCCTGGGACAGCATCGTACGTGGGCCCCAGCATTTT. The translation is CSAWDSIVRGPQHF.